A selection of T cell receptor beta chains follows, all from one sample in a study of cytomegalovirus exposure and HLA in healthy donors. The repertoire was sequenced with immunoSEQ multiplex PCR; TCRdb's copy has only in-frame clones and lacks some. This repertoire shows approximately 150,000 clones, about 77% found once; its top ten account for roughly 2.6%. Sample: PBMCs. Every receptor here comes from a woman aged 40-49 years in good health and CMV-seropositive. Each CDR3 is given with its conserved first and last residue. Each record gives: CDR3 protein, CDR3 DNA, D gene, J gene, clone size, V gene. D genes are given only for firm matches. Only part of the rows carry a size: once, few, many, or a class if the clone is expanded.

CASSGAVNTGELFF TGTGCCAGCTCAGGGGCTGTAAACACCGGGGAGCTGTTTTTT . TRBJ2-2 few TRBV27
CASSQGQPGLEGYTF TGCGCCAGCAGCCAAGGCCAGCCGGGTTTAGAGGGCTACACCTTC . TRBJ1-2 few TRBV4-3
CASSKASGETSGCTDTQYF TGTGCCAGCAGCAAAGCCAGCGGGGAGACTAGCGGATGCACAGATACGCAGTATTTT . TRBJ2-3 . TRBV21-1
CASSVRLVGAFF TGTGCCAGCAGTGTCAGGTTGGTTGGAGCTTTCTTT . TRBJ1-1 . TRBV6-1
CASSEVAGGPSGNTIYF TGCGCCAGCAGTGAGGTTGCGGGAGGACCCTCTGGAAACACCATATATTTT . TRBJ1-3 . TRBV10-1
CASSPQGAGANYGYTF TGTGCCAGCTCACCCCAGGGGGCCGGGGCTAACTATGGCTACACCTTC TRBD1 TRBJ1-2 . TRBV18
CASSLAGGNNQPQHF TGTGCCAGCAGCTTAGCGGGAGGGAACAATCAGCCCCAGCATTTT . TRBJ1-5 . TRBV7-9
CASSLDGELGDLNTEAFF TGTGCCAGCAGCTTAGATGGAGAGTTGGGAGATCTTAACACTGAAGCTTTCTTT . TRBJ1-1 . TRBV11-3
CASSYIVVDYGYTF TGTGCCAGCAGTTATATCGTTGTTGACTATGGCTACACCTTC . TRBJ1-2 . TRBV6-6
CASGQGENTEAFF TGTGCCAGCGGACAGGGGGAGAACACTGAAGCTTTCTTT TRBD1 TRBJ1-1 . TRBV6-1
CSARENTGELFF TGCAGCGCCCGGGAAAACACCGGGGAGCTGTTTTTT . TRBJ2-2 few TRBV29-1
CASNLGGSSYNEQFF TGTGCCAGCAACCTCGGAGGTAGCTCCTACAATGAGCAGTTCTTC . TRBJ2-1 . TRBV6-6
CASSANNEQFF TGTGCCAGCAGCGCCAACAATGAGCAGTTCTTC . TRBJ2-1 . TRBV9
CAISDPNSQGVEAFF TGTGCCATCAGTGACCCTAATTCACAGGGAGTTGAAGCTTTCTTT . TRBJ1-1 . TRBV10-3
CASSHRPDGQTELFF TGTGCCAGCTCACACAGGCCTGATGGACAAACGGAGCTGTTTTTT . TRBJ2-2 . TRBV18
CASSLGLAGEETQYF TGTGCCAGCAGCTTAGGGCTAGCGGGAGAAGAGACCCAGTACTTC TRBD2 TRBJ2-5 . TRBV11-3
CASRQRWGLVKNTGELFF TGTGCCAGCAGACAACGCTGGGGACTAGTCAAGAACACCGGGGAGCTGTTTTTT TRBD2 TRBJ2-2 once TRBV11-2
CASSSGLINEKLFF TGTGCCAGTTCATCTGGACTGATCAATGAAAAACTGTTTTTT . TRBJ1-4 once TRBV11-2
CASIQGQGADEQYF TGTGCCAGCATTCAAGGACAGGGGGCCGACGAGCAGTACTTC TRBD1 TRBJ2-7 . TRBV2
CSSSPAPDTQYF TGTTCCAGCAGCCCTGCGCCAGATACGCAGTATTTT . TRBJ2-3 few TRBV7-9
CASSLSSGRPSYEQYF TGCGCCAGCAGCTTGTCTAGCGGGAGGCCCTCCTACGAGCAGTACTTC TRBD2 TRBJ2-7 once TRBV5-1
CSVVRGSYNEQFF TGCAGCGTTGTCAGGGGCTCCTACAATGAGCAGTTCTTC . TRBJ2-1 few TRBV29-1
CASSYSGEQYF TGTGCCAGCAGCTACTCAGGCGAGCAGTACTTC . TRBJ2-7 . TRBV5-6
CASSRRGQADTEAFF TGTGCCAGCAGCCGAAGGGGCCAAGCCGACACTGAAGCTTTCTTT . TRBJ1-1 . TRBV16
CASSLEGALGGYTF TGTGCCAGCAGCTTGGAGGGGGCTCTCGGGGGCTACACCTTC TRBD1 TRBJ1-2 . TRBV5-4
CASSPGRGLLTDTQYF TGTGCCAGTAGTCCGGGCCGGGGACTGCTCACAGATACGCAGTATTTT . TRBJ2-3 few TRBV19
CASSLARGQGDRNTIYF TGTGCCAGCAGCTTAGCGCGGGGACAGGGGGATCGAAACACCATATATTTT TRBD1 TRBJ1-3 . TRBV7-2
CASSGGTGRTPGANVLTF TGTGCCAGCAGTGGCGGGACAGGGAGAACCCCTGGGGCCAACGTCCTGACTTTC TRBD1 TRBJ2-6 . TRBV6-1
CASSRPGNTEAFF TGTGCCAGCAGTCGACCGGGGAACACTGAAGCTTTCTTT . TRBJ1-1 . TRBV7-2
CASSGEVSAFF TGTGCCAGCAGTGGGGAGGTCTCAGCTTTCTTT . TRBJ1-1 . TRBV6-5
CASSLGQVNQPQHF TGTGCCAGCAGCCTTGGACAGGTCAATCAGCCCCAGCATTTT TRBD1 TRBJ1-5 . TRBV7-2
CASSLGTAQPNQPQHF TGTGCCAGCAGCCTAGGGACAGCCCAGCCGAATCAGCCCCAGCATTTT TRBD1 TRBJ1-5 . TRBV7-9
CASRVGGTNTGELFF TGTGCCAGCAGAGTAGGAGGGACGAACACCGGGGAGCTGTTTTTT . TRBJ2-2 . TRBV6-1
CASSLKPLAGGAYEQYF TGTGCCAGCAGTCTGAAACCTCTAGCGGGGGGAGCCTACGAGCAGTACTTC TRBD2 TRBJ2-7 . TRBV27
CAISEPQGAVTEAFF TGTGCCATCAGTGAGCCCCAGGGGGCGGTCACTGAAGCTTTCTTT TRBD1 TRBJ1-1 . TRBV10-3
CASSVFGVAGDGGTDTQYF TGTGCCAGCAGCGTATTTGGAGTAGCGGGAGATGGAGGCACAGATACGCAGTATTTT TRBD2 TRBJ2-3 . TRBV9
CASSRLQLNTEAFF TGCGCCAGCAGCCGCCTGCAGTTGAACACTGAAGCTTTCTTT . TRBJ1-1 . TRBV5-1
CASSLAWTGYYEQYF TGTGCCAGCAGCTTAGCGTGGACAGGGTACTACGAGCAGTACTTC TRBD1 TRBJ2-7 . TRBV7-2
CASSSKTGPSRGYTF TGTGCCAGCAGCTCCAAGACAGGGCCCTCCCGTGGCTACACCTTC TRBD1 TRBJ1-2 once TRBV7-2
CASPGTGRDLDEQYF TGTGCCAGCCCAGGGACAGGTAGAGACTTAGACGAGCAGTACTTC TRBD1 TRBJ2-7 . TRBV18
CASSLGVAGGPRGANVLTF TGCGCCAGCAGCTTGGGGGTAGCGGGCGGCCCAAGAGGGGCCAACGTCCTGACTTTC TRBD2 TRBJ2-6 . TRBV5-1
CASRGGAGLAYNEQFF TGTGCCAGCAGAGGGGGAGCGGGATTGGCCTACAATGAGCAGTTCTTC . TRBJ2-1 . TRBV2
CSSRRGDGTQYF TGTTCCAGCCGGAGGGGAGACGGTACGCAGTATTTT . TRBJ2-3 . TRBV7-9
CASSLVATTLSTDTQYF TGTGCCAGCAGCTTAGTGGCAACTACCCTGAGCACAGATACGCAGTATTTT . TRBJ2-3 . TRBV7-2
CACMTSSYNSPLHF TGTGCCTGCATGACAAGCTCCTATAATTCACCCCTCCACTTT . TRBJ1-6 . TRBV30
CASSAGQYGYTF TGTGCCAGCAGCGCTGGACAGTATGGCTACACCTTC . TRBJ1-2 . TRBV11-2
CASSDGLAGLETQYF TGTGCCAGCAGTGATGGTCTAGCGGGATTAGAGACCCAGTACTTC TRBD2 TRBJ2-5 . TRBV2
CASSEQQGSYGYTF TGTGCCAGCAGCGAACAACAGGGGAGCTATGGCTACACCTTC TRBD1 TRBJ1-2 few TRBV6-4
CASSLDVARGHSHEQFF TGTGCCAGCAGCTTAGATGTGGCCAGGGGGCACTCCCACGAGCAGTTCTTC TRBD1 TRBJ2-1 few TRBV11-2
CASSLLRGRGEQYF TGTGCCAGCAGCTTGCTCCGGGGTAGGGGGGAGCAGTACTTC . TRBJ2-7 . TRBV7-8
CASSEGQGNYGYTF TGTGCCAGCAGTGAAGGACAGGGAAACTATGGCTACACCTTC TRBD1 TRBJ1-2 . TRBV6-1
CASSLSRGRDTQYF TGTGCCAGCAGTTTATCCCGGGGGAGGGATACGCAGTATTTT . TRBJ2-3 . TRBV27
CASSRGTGGNTIYF TGCGCCAGCAGCCGGGGGACAGGGGGAAACACCATATATTTT TRBD1 TRBJ1-3 . TRBV5-1
CASVEQGAISNYGYTF TGTGCCAGCGTAGAACAGGGGGCGATTTCTAACTATGGCTACACCTTC TRBD1 TRBJ1-2 . TRBV2
CASSLGTSNTDTQYF TGCGCCAGCAGCTTAGGGACTAGCAACACAGATACGCAGTATTTT TRBD2 TRBJ2-3 few TRBV5-1
CARSTNRGRETQYF TGTGCCAGAAGCACCAACAGGGGGCGTGAGACCCAGTACTTC . TRBJ2-5 . TRBV7-5
CASSLGTGSTDTQYF TGTGCCAGCAGCTTAGGCACAGGTAGCACAGATACGCAGTATTTT . TRBJ2-3 once TRBV7-9
CASSQGQGIDTEAFF TGTGCCAGCAGTCAAGGACAGGGTATTGACACTGAAGCTTTCTTT TRBD1 TRBJ1-1 . TRBV2
CASSHQQGAHFYEQYF TGCGCCAGCAGTCACCAACAGGGGGCACATTTCTACGAGCAGTACTTC TRBD1 TRBJ2-7 medium-sized TRBV23-1